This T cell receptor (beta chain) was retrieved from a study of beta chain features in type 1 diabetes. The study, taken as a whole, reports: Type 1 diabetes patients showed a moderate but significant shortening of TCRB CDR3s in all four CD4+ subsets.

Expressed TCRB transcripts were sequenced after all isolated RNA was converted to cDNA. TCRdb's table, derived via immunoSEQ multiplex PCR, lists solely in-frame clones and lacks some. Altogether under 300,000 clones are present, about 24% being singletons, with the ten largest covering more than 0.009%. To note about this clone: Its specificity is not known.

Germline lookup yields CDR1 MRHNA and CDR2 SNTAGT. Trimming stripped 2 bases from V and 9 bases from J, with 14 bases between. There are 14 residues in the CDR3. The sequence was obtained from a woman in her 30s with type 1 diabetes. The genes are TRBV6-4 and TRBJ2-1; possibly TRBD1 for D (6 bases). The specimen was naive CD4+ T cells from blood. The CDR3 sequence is CASSDDRKDSEQFF. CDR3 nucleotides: TGTGCCAGCAGTGACGACAGAAAGGACAGTGAGCAGTTCTTC.